This TCR beta chain comes out of a study of identical twins. Study-level results: Conclusions rested on cross-sectional statistics rather than following the same donors.

Carrying unique molecular identifiers, the cDNA also gained a universal primer site through template switching. TCRdb called the 5' RACE reads again in MiXCR, with one record for every CDR3 protein. The sample consists of 300,000 to 400,000 distinct CDR3 sequences, 8.5% to 10% of them appearing once. Looked up from germline, CDR1 is SGHTA and CDR2 is FQGNSA. CDR3 size: 16 residues. Trimming removed 5 bases from V and 5 bases from J, with 19 bases in between. This clonotype was counted between two and nine times. Antigen: not known. The clonotype comes from a woman aged 45-65 years in good health. The chain links TRBV7-2 to TRBJ1-5, with a tentative D call TRBD1 (6 bases). The sequenced sample was naive T cells sorted from blood. In nucleotides, the CDR3 is TGTGCCAGCAGCCCCGAGACGTGGGGGGCGGATCAGCCCCAGCATTTT. This codes for CASSPETWGADQPQHF.